This T cell receptor (beta chain) derives from a study of cytomegalovirus exposure and HLA in healthy donors. Germline V gene data show CDR1 as MNHEY and CDR2 as SMNVEV (reference sequence). The V segment lost 6 bases and the J segment 3 bases; nucleotides outside the gene matches: 4. The CDR3 runs 14 residues. This clone was recorded once. Its specificity is not known. Primers: 60 Vbeta forward and 13 Jbeta reverse. Profiling relied on immunoSEQ multiplex PCR, and the TCRdb table lists in-frame clones only, not all of them. This sample has 100,000 to 150,000 clones, with 74% found just once. Study conclusions and caveats: Previous analysis showed most TCR beta V segments were productive about 87% or about 30% of the time. Presence/absence analyses assumed roughly uniform sequencing depth across donors, which may not hold.

This clonotype was sampled from a woman aged 45 to 65 in good health and CMV-seropositive. J is TRBJ1-5 and V is TRBV27, with 8 positions matching TRBD1. The sequencing input was PBMCs. CDR3: CASRRQGYNQPQHF. CDR3 DNA: TGTGCCAGCAGAAGACAGGGGTACAATCAGCCCCAGCATTTT.